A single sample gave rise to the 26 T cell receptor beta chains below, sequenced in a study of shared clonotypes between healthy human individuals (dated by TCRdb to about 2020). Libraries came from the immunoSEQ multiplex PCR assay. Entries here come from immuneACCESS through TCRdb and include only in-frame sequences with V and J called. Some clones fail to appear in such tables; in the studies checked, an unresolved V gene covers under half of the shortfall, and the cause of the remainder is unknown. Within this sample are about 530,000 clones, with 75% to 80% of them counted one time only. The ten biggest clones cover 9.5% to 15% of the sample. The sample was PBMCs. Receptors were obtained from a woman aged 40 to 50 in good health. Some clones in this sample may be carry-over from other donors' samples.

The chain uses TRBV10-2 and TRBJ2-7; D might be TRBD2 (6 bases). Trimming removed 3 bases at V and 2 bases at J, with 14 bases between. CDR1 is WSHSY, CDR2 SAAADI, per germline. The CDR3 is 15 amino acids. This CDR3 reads CASSDPLAGTYEQYF. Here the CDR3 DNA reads TGCGCCAGCAGTGACCCCTTGGCGGGGACCTACGAGCAGTACTTC.

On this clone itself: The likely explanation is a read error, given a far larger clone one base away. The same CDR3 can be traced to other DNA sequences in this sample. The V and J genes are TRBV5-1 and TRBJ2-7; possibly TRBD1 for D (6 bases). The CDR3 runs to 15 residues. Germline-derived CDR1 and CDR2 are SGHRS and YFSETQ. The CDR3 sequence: CASSLGPGDIYEQYF. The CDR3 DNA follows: TGCGCCAGTAGCTTGGGCCCAGGGGACATCTACGAGCAGTACTTC.

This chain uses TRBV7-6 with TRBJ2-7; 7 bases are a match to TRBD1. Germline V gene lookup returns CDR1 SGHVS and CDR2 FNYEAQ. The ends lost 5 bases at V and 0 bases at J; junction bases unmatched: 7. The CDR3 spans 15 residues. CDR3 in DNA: TGTGCCAGCAGCCAAGGGACAGAATACTCCTACGAGCAGTACTTC. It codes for CASSQGTEYSYEQYF. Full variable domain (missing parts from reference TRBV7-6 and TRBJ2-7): GAGVSQSPRYKVTKRGQDVALRCDPISGHVSLYWYRQALGQGPEFLTYFNYEAQQDKSGLPNDRFSAERPEGSISTLTIQRTEQRDSAMYRCASSQGTEYSYEQYFGPGTRLTVT.

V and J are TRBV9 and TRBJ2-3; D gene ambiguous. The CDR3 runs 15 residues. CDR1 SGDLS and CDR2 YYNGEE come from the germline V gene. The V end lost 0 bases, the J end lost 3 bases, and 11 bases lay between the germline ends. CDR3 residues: CASSVGAPPTDTQYF. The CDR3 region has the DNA TGTGCCAGCAGCGTAGGGGCCCCCCCAACAGATACGCAGTATTTT.

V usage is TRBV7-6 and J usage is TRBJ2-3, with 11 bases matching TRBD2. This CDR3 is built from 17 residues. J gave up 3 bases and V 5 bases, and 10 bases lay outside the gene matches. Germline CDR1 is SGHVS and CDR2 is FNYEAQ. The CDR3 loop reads CASSRTPSGGLTDTQYF. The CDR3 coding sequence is TGTGCCAGCAGCCGAACCCCTAGCGGGGGGCTTACAGATACGCAGTATTTT.

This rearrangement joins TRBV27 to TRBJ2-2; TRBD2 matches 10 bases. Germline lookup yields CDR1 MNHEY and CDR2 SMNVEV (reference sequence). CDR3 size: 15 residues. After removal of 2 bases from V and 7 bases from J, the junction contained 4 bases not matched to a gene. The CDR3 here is CASSLLAGVLGELFF. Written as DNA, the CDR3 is TGTGCCAGCAGTTTACTAGCGGGAGTTCTCGGGGAGCTGTTTTTT.

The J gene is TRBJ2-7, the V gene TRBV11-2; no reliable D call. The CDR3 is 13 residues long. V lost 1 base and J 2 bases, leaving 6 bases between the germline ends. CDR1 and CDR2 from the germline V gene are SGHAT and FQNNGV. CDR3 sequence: CASSLVGPYEQYF. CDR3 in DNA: TGTGCCAGCAGCTTAGTAGGCCCCTACGAGCAGTACTTC.

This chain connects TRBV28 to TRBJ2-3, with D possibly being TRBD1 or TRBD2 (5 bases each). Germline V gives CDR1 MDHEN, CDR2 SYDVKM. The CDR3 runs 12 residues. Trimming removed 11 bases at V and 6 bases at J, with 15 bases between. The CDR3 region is CAGAGSADTQYF. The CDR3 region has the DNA TGTGCCGGGGCGGGCTCGGCGGATACGCAGTATTTT.

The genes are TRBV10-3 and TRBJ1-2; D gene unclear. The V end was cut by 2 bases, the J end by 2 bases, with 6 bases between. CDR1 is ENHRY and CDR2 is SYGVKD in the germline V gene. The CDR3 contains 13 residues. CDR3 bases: TGTGCCATCAGTGAGATTATGAACTATGGCTACACCTTC. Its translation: CAISEIMNYGYTF.

The CDR3 DNA reads TGCGCCAGCAGCACCGCCGGGACAGGGAAAGGGGAGACCCAGTACTTC. This gives the protein CASSTAGTGKGETQYF. This chain connects TRBV5-1 to TRBJ2-5; 9 bases fit TRBD1. V shed 4 bases and J 5 bases; nucleotides not matched to a gene: 12. This CDR3 is 16 amino acids long. Germline V CDR1 and CDR2: SGHRS, YFSETQ.

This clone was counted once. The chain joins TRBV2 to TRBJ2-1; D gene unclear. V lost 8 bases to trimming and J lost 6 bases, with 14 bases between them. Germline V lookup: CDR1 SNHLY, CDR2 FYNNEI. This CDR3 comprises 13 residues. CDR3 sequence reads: CASSLDPGNEQFF. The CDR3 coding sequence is TGTGCCAGCTCCCTTGACCCCGGCAATGAGCAGTTCTTC.

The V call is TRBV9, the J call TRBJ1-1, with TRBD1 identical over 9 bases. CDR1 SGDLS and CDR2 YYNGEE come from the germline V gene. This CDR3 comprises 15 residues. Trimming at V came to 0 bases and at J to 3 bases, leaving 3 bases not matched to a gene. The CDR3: CASSVGDRDDTEAFF. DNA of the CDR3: TGTGCCAGCAGCGTAGGGGACAGGGATGACACTGAAGCTTTCTTT. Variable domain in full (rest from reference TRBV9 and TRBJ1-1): DSGVTQTPKHLITATGQRVTLRCSPRSGDLSVYWYQQSLDQGLQFLIQYYNGEERAKGNILERFSAQQFPDLHSELNLSSLELGDSALYFCASSVGDRDDTEAFFGQGTRLTVV.

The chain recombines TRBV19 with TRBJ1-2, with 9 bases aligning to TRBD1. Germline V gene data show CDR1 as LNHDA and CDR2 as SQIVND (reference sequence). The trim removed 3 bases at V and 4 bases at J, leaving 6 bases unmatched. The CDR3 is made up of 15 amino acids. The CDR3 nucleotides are TGTGCCAGTAGTATCCGGACAGGGGAAGCCTATGGCTACACCTTC. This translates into CASSIRTGEAYGYTF.

CDR3 DNA: TGTGCCATCAGTGAAAGGGAACAAGAGACCCAGTACTTC. It yields the protein CAISEREQETQYF. The V gene is TRBV10-3, the J gene TRBJ2-5; no reliable D call. CDR1 is ENHRY and CDR2 is SYGVKD in the germline V gene. The CDR3 is 13 residues long. V shed 3 bases and J shed 2 bases, with 7 bases lying between them.

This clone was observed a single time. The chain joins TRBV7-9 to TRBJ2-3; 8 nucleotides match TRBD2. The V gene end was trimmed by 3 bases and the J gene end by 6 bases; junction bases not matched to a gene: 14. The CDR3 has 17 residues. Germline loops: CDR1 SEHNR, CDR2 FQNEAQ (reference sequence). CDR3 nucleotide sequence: TGTGCCAGCAGCTTGTTGGCGGGAGGCCCGGACGCGGATACGCAGTATTTT. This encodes CASSLLAGGPDADTQYF.

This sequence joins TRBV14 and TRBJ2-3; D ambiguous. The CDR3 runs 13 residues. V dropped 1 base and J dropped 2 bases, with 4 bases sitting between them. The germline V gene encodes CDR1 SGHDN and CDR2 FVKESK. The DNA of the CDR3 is TGTGCCAGCAGCCAAGGGATCACAGATACGCAGTATTTT. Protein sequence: CASSQGITDTQYF.

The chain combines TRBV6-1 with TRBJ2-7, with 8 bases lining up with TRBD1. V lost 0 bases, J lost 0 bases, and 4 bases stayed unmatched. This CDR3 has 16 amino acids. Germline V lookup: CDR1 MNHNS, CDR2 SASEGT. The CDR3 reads CASSEAGTGLSYEQYF. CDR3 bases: TGTGCCAGCAGTGAAGCCGGGACAGGCCTCTCCTACGAGCAGTACTTC.

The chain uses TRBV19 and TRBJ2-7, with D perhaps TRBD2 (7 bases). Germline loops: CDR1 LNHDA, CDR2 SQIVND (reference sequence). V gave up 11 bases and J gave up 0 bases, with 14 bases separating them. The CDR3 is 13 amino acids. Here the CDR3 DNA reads TGTGCCCCGGTGGGGGGGCTCTCCTACGAGCAGTACTTC. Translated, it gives CAPVGGLSYEQYF.

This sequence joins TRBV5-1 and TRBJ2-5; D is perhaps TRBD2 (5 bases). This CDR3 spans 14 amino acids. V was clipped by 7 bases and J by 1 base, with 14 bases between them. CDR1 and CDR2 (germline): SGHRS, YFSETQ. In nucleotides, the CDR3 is TGCGCCAGCTCTGTGGAAGGGAGCCAAGAGACCCAGTACTTC. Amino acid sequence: CASSVEGSQETQYF.

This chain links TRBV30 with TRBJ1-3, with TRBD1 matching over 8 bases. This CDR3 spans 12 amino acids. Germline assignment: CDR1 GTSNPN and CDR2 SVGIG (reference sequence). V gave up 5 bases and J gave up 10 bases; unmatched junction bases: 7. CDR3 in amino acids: CAWGTGMGTIYF. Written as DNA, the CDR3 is TGTGCCTGGGGGACAGGCATGGGGACCATATATTTT.

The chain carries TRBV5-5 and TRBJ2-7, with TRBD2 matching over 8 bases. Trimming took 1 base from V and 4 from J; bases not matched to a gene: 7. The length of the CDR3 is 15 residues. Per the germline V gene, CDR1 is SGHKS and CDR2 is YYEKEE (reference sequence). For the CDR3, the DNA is TGTGCCAGCAGCTTGCGCTCAAGCGGGAGATACGAGCAGTACTTC. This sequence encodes CASSLRSSGRYEQYF.

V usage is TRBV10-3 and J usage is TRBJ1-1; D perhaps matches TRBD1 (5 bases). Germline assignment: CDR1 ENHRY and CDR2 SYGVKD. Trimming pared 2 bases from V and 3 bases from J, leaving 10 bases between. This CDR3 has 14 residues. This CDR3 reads CAISEAGGDTEAFF. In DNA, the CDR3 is TGTGCCATCAGTGAGGCGGGGGGGGACACTGAAGCTTTCTTT.

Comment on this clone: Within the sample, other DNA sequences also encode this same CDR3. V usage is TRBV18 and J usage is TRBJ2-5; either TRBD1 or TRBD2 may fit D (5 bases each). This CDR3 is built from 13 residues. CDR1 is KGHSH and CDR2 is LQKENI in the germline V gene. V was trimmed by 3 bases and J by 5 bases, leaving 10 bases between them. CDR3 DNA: TGTGCCAGCTCACCCGGGGCCAGCGAGACCCAGTACTTC. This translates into CASSPGASETQYF.

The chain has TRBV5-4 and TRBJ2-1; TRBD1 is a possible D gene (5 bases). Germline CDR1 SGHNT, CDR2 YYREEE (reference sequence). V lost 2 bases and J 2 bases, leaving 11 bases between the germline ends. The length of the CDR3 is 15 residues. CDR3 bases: TGTGCCAGCAGCTTCTGGACATCTCCCTACAATGAGCAGTTCTTC. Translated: CASSFWTSPYNEQFF.

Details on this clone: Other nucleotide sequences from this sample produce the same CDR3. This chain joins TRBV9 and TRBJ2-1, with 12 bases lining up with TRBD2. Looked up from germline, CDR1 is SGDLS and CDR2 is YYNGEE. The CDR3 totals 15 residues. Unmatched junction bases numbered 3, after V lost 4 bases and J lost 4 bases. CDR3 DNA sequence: TGTGCCAGCAGCCCCGGGACTAGCGGGTACAATGAGCAGTTCTTC. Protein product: CASSPGTSGYNEQFF.

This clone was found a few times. CDR3 protein: CASSIPGVYNQPQHF. CDR3 sequence (DNA): TGTGCCAGTAGTATCCCAGGGGTGTACAATCAGCCCCAGCATTTT. This chain links TRBV19 with TRBJ1-5, with a tentative D call TRBD1 (6 bases). The CDR3 length is 15 residues. The V and J ends lost 3 bases and 3 bases respectively, with 12 bases between them. Per the germline V gene, CDR1 is LNHDA and CDR2 is SQIVND (reference sequence).